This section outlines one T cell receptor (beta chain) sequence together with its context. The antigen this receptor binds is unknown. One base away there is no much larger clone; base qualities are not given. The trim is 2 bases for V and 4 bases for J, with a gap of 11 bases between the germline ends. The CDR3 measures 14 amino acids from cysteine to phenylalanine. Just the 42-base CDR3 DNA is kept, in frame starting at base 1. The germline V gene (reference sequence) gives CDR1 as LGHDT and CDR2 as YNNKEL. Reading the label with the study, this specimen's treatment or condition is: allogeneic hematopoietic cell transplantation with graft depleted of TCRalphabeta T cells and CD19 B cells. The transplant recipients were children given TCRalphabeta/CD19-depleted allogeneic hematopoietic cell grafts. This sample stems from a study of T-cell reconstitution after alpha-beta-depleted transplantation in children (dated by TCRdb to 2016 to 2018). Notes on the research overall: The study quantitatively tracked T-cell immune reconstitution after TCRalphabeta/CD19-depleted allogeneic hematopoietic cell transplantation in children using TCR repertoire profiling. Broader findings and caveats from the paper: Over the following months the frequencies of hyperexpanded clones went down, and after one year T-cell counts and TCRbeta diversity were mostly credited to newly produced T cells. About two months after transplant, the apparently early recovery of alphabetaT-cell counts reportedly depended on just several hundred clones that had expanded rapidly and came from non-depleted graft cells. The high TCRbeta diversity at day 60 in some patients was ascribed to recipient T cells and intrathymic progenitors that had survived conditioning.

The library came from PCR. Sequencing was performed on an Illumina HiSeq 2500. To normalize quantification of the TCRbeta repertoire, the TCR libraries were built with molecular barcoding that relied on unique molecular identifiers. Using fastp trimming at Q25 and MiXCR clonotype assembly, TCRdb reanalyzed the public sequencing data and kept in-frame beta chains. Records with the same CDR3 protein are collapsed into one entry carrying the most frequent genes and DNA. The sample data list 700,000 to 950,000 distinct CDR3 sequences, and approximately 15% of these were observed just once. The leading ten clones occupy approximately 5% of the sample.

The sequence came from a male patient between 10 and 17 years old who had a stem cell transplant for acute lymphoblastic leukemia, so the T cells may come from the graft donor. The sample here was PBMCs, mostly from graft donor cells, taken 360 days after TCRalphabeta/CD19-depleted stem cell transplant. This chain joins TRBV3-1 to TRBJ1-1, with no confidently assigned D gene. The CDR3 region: CASSQSPGGTEAFF. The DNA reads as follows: TGTGCCAGCAGCCAAAGTCCCGGAGGCACTGAAGCTTTCTTT.